Reported below is one T cell receptor (beta chain). Its antigen is not known. CDR3 length equals 17 residues. The sample is drawn from a study of shared clonotypes between healthy human individuals. Study-wide background: For every donor, three CD4 naive, three CD4 memory, two CD8 naive and one CD8 memory plates were used.

Here immunoSEQ multiplex PCR was the method, and the copy in TCRdb shows in-frame clones only, minus some. The sample lists almost 700,000 clones; around 90% were seen once. Naive CD8 cells lacked CD45RO, underwent positive selection for CCR7 and left out terminally differentiated effector memory CD45RA+ cells. Whole-study findings and limits: Naive subsets generally had larger estimated richness than memory subsets.

This TCR was sampled from a young man in good health. The V gene is TRBV21-1, the J gene TRBJ2-7; the tabulated D call, TRBD2, remains unverified against the DNA. TRBV21-1 is a listed pseudogene. The sample consisted of naive CD8+ T cells sorted from blood. The CDR3 loop is CASSSPTWTSGVYEQYF. The CDR3 bases are TGTGCCAGCAGCAGTCCCACATGGACTAGCGGCGTCTACGAGCAGTACTTC.